The source of this TCR beta chain is a study of Graves' ophthalmopathy and Graves' hyperthyroidism. Study results and caveats: Also, most clonotypes expanded in the thyroid above 0.001 frequency appeared in blood. The model predicted ophthalmopathy progression with roughly 70% sensitivity and around 72% specificity. Researchers report that a 13-signature model separated ophthalmopathy from stable hyperthyroidism, posting around 86% sensitivity and about 78% specificity.

The CDR3 has 14 amino acids. Germline assignment: CDR1 MNHNS and CDR2 SASEGT. V lost 6 bases to trimming and J lost 3 bases, with 14 bases between them. Amplification from RNA transcripts yielded the TCR beta CDR3 regions. HTBI primers were used in a first-round RT-PCR, which preceded a second-round multiplex PCR. One entry per CDR3 protein, called by TCRdb with MiXCR from the multiplex PCR reads. In the table there are 300,000 to 350,000 distinct CDR3 sequences, roughly 17% of which are singletons. If patients had other autoimmune diseases, uncontrolled infections, pregnancy or lactation, they were excluded. This clonotype came up many times. Its antigen is undetermined.

The TCR comes from an adult man with Graves' ophthalmopathy. The sequenced sample was peripheral blood. The chain carries TRBV6-1 and TRBJ1-1, with D perhaps TRBD1 (5 bases). In DNA form, the CDR3 reads TGTGCCAGCAGGGACACGGGCTTCTACACTGAAGCTTTCTTT. Protein: CASRDTGFYTEAFF.